This T cell receptor (beta chain) was captured in a study of vaccination and CD4 T cells after COVID-19. At the level of the study: Convalescent patients gave post-COVID blood a median around 91 days post-diagnosis, range 35 to 161. Regarding the study as a whole: Spike mono-reactive clones accounted for 304 of the 307 vaccine-specific clones found in convalescent patients. Analysis covered relatively few convalescent patients and lacked any early post-infection timepoints. In convalescent patients, a median roughly 87% of post-vaccine SARS-CoV-2-reactive clones appeared only after vaccination.

The study sequenced cultured CD4+ T cell DNA using the Oncomine TCR Beta short-read assay. TCRdb passed the PCR reads through MiXCR, listing each CDR3 protein once. The repertoire consists of thousands of distinct CDR3 sequences, with over 20% occurring once and the leading ten covering 20% to 30%. As concerns this clonotype: Antigen unknown.

Treatment of the sample: 10-day PBMC culture with coronavirus spike peptide pools or control peptides (ViraFEST assay). The germline V and J ends were trimmed by 3 bases and 0 bases, with 3 bases remaining between them. CDR3 length: 13 amino acids. Germline V gives CDR1 ENHRY, CDR2 SYGVKD. The chain uses TRBV10-3 and TRBJ1-5, with D hard to call. The sequenced sample was CD4+ T cells from blood, cultured in vitro, obtained after SARS-CoV-2 vaccination. This sequence originates from a human donor who had recovered from COVID-19. Here the CDR3 reads CAISDHSNQPQHF. The CDR3 DNA is TGTGCCATCAGTGACCATAGCAATCAGCCCCAGCATTTT.